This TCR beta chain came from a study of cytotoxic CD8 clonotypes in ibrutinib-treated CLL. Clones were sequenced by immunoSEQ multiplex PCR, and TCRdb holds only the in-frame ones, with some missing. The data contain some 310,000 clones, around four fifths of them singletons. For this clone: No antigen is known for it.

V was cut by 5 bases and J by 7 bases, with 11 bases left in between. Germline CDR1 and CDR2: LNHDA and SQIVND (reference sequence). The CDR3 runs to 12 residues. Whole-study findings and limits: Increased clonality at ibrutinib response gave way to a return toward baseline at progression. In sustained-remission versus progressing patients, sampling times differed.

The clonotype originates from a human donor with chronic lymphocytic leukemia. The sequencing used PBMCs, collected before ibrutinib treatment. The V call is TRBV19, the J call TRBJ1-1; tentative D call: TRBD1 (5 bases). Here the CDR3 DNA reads TGTGCCAGTAGTCCCGGAGGGGATGAAGCTTTCTTT. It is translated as CASSPGGDEAFF. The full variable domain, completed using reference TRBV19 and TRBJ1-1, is DGGITQSPKYLFRKEGQNVTLSCEQNLNHDAMYWYRQDPGQGLRLIYYSQIVNDFQKGDIAEGYSVSREKKESFPLTVTSAQKNPTAFYLCASSPGGDEAFFGQGTRLTVV.